Following are 19 T cell receptor beta chains from one sample sequenced in a study of tumor and adjacent non-tumor tissue in lung cancer. The template was RNA from unsorted bulk tissue. More than 3 cm separated this lung sample from the edge of the tumor. A modified ARM-PCR protocol with three rounds of nested PCR amplified TCRbeta. MiXCR, applied by TCRdb to the multiplex PCR reads, yields one record per CDR3 protein. The data contain around 80,000 distinct CDR3 sequences, less than 85% of them singletons. Sequencing used distant non-tumor lung tissue. These receptor sequences come from a man between 65 and 85 years old with non-small cell lung cancer.

With respect to this clonotype: One end of the junction fails to match germline, which may point to a read error. This chain connects TRBV6-6 to TRBJ2-5; D remains ambiguous. CDR3 length: 12 amino acids. Looked up from germline, CDR1 is MNHNY and CDR2 is SVGAGI (reference sequence). In DNA form, the CDR3 reads TGTGCCAGCAGAGGTGTTCCCGAGACCAAGTACTTC. This encodes CASRGVPETKYF.

To note about this clonotype: Given a much more abundant clone one base away, this may be a read error. V and J are TRBV6-5 and TRBJ2-7; possibly TRBD1 for D (6 bases). Looked up from germline, CDR1 is MNHEY and CDR2 is SVGAGI. This CDR3 comprises 15 residues. The DNA of the CDR3 is TGTGCCTGCAGAACTTCCGGGACACCTTTTTACGAGCAGTACTTC. Encoded protein: CACRTSGTPFYEQYF.

The count of this clonotype is one. Its ends do not fully match the called genes, so a read error is possible. The V gene is TRBV4-1, the J gene TRBJ2-4, with 10 bases identical to TRBD2. The CDR3 totals 20 residues. Germline V lookup: CDR1 MGHRA, CDR2 YSYEKL. CDR3 nucleotide sequence: TGCTCCAGCAGCCCACTACGTCTAGCGGGGGCTGCTCCGGCCAAAAACATTCAGTACTTC. As protein: CSSSPLRLAGAAPAKNIQYF.

V is TRBV2 and J is TRBJ2-1; 11 nucleotides agree with TRBD2. The CDR3 is 14 amino acids. V shed 6 bases and J 8 bases; nucleotides not matched to a gene: 6. CDR1 and CDR2 from the germline V gene are SNHLY and FYNNEI. CDR3 residues: CASRLAGDFDEQFF. CDR3 coding DNA: TGTGCCAGCAGACTAGCGGGAGATTTTGATGAGCAGTTCTTC.

With regard to this clonotype: Lacking the conserved final phenylalanine or tryptophan, this CDR3 likely reflects a read error. The chain has TRBV11-2 and TRBJ2-2; possible D gene TRBD1, 6 bases. The CDR3 runs 16 residues. The germline V gene has CDR1 SGHAT and CDR2 FQNNGV. The CDR3 coding sequence is TGTGCCAGCAGCTTAGTGGACACAGGGATTGCCGGGGAACTGTTTTAT. It encodes CASSLVDTGIAGELFY.

Points on this clonotype: The final CDR3 position lacks the conserved phenylalanine or tryptophan, pointing to a likely read error. The V gene is TRBV10-3, the J gene TRBJ1-1, with D uncertain. With 4 bases removed from V and 4 bases from J, the gap between germline ends came to 16 bases. CDR1 ENHRY and CDR2 SYGVKD come from the germline V gene. The CDR3 loop spans 15 amino acids. The CDR3 loop reads CAISGPQGQVTEAFS. Here the CDR3 DNA reads TGTGCCATCAGTGGGCCTCAAGGGCAGGTCACTGAAGCTTTCTCT.

Only a few counts were recorded for this clonotype. A much larger clone lies one base from this, so it may be a read error. This chain joins TRBV5-6 and TRBJ1-1; D perhaps matches TRBD1 (5 bases). The CDR3 consists of 16 residues. Germline V gene sequence: CDR1 SGHDT, CDR2 YYEEEE. The CDR3, as DNA: TGTGCCAGCAGCCTTACAGGCGTTGGAATGAACATTGAAGCTTTCTTT. The encoded protein is CASSLTGVGMNIEAFF.

For this clonotype: Compared with germline, one end of the junction differs, possibly owing to a read error. The genes are TRBV20-1 and TRBJ2-1; 8 nucleotides align to TRBD2. Germline loops: CDR1 DFQATT, CDR2 SNEGSKA (reference sequence). This CDR3 has 16 residues. CDR3 coding DNA: TGCAGTACTAGCGGAAGGATAGGCCATCTCGTCAATGAGCAGTTCTTC. Its translation: CSTSGRIGHLVNEQFF.

As regards this clonotype: The junction differs from germline at one of its ends, possibly a read error. The rearrangement links TRBV11-3 to TRBJ1-2; D unclear. The CDR3 totals 15 residues. The V gene's germline CDR1 is SGHNT and CDR2 YENEEA. CDR3 DNA: TGTGCCAGTAGCTTAGAATACGCATGGACCTATGGCTACACCTTC. Protein: CASSLEYAWTYGYTF. Looking up the rest from reference TRBV11-3 and TRBJ1-2 gives the full variable domain: EAGVVQSPRYKIIEKKQPVAFWCNPISGHNTLYWYLQNLGQGPELLIRYENEEAVDDSQLPKDRFSAERLKGVDSTLKIQPAELGDSAVYLCASSLEYAWTYGYTFGSGTRLTVV.

This sequence joins TRBV5-4 and TRBJ2-7; a weak D match, TRBD1 (5 bases). Trimming stripped 10 bases from V and 2 bases from J, with 22 bases between. Germline V CDR1 and CDR2: SGHNT, YYREEE (reference sequence). The CDR3 has 15 residues. The CDR3 DNA follows: TGTGCCGGAACGGCATATGGGGCTGTAACCTACGAGCAGTACTTC. Its translation: CAGTAYGAVTYEQYF.

Comments on this clonotype: An end of the junction differs from the germline gene, which may be a read error. This chain uses TRBV29-1 with TRBJ2-5; D is perhaps TRBD2 (6 bases). Germline loops: CDR1 SQVTM, CDR2 ANQGSEA. This CDR3 comprises 12 residues. The DNA of the CDR3 is TGCAGAGTTGGCGGGAAACAAGAGACCCAGTACTTC. Translating gives CRVGGKQETQYF.

This clonotype has just one count. The junction differs from germline at one of its ends, possibly a read error. The chain joins TRBV29-1 to TRBJ1-4; D unclear. CDR1 SQVTM and CDR2 ANQGSEA come from the germline V gene. CDR3 length equals 13 residues. In DNA, the CDR3 is TGCAGAGTTGAAGATCCCATGGTAGGTGGACTGTTTTTT. Translating gives CRVEDPMVGGLFF. Looking up the rest from reference TRBV29-1 and TRBJ1-4 gives the full variable domain: SAVISQKPSRDICQRGTSLTIQCQVDSQVTMMFWYRQQPGQSLTLIATANQGSEATYESGFVIDKFPISRPNLTFSTLTVSNMSPEDSSIYLCRVEDPMVGGLFFGSGTQLSVL.

Of note for this clonotype: A read error is possible here, since a much larger clone lies one base away. The V gene is TRBV5-6, the J gene TRBJ1-4, with 8 bases fitting TRBD1. The CDR3 extends over 14 amino acids. Germline V lookup: CDR1 SGHDT, CDR2 YYEEEE. Unmatched junction bases numbered 6, after V lost 4 bases and J lost 7 bases. The CDR3 DNA reads TGTGCCAGCAGCCACGAACAGGGGGGTGAAAAACTGTTTTTT. Protein product: CASSHEQGGEKLFF.

To note about this clonotype: The junction and the germline gene differ at one end; a read error may be behind it. V and J are TRBV12-3 or TRBV12-4 and TRBJ1-3, with 7 bases matching TRBD1. The CDR3 loop spans 18 amino acids. The CDR3 loop is CASSGPETGIGSGNTMYF. In DNA, the CDR3 is TGTGCCAGCAGTGGTCCCGAGACAGGGATCGGCTCTGGAAACACCATGTATTTT.

At least ten counts were recorded for this clonotype. This chain connects TRBV30 to TRBJ1-1, with D uncertain. Between the trimmed V and J ends, which lost 0 bases and 11 bases, there was a span of 16 bases. From germline, CDR1 is GTSNPN and CDR2 SVGIG (reference sequence). CDR3 length: 13 residues. For the CDR3, the DNA is TGTGCCTGGAGTGTACAAATTTGGGTGAGCGCTTTCTTT. Protein sequence: CAWSVQIWVSAFF. Combining the CDR3 with reference TRBV30 and TRBJ1-1 gives the whole variable domain SQTIHQWPATLVQPVGSPLSLECTVEGTSNPNLYWYRQAAGRGLQLLFYSVGIGQISSEVPQNLSASRPQDRQFILSSKKLLLSDSGFYLCAWSVQIWVSAFFGQGTRLTVV.

Comments on this clonotype: A much larger clone lies one base from this, so it may be a read error. The chain recombines TRBV28 with TRBJ1-5, with 7 bases that match TRBD1. CDR1 is MDHEN and CDR2 is SYDVKM in the germline V gene. Trimming removed 6 bases from V and 9 bases from J; junction bases left unmatched: 8. This CDR3 is built from 13 residues. The CDR3 protein is CASRRQGPRPQHF. The DNA for the CDR3 is TGTGCCAGCAGACGACAGGGCCCTCGGCCCCAGCATTTT.

About this clonotype itself: The junction and the germline gene differ at one end; a read error may be behind it. CDR3 protein: CIVVHYQSSGEDGYTF. The CDR3 nucleotides read TGCATCGTTGTCCACTATCAATCCTCGGGAGAAGATGGATACACCTTC. V and J are TRBV29-1 and TRBJ1-2; D unresolved. Germline V CDR1 and CDR2: SQVTM, ANQGSEA. The CDR3 runs 16 residues.

About this clonotype: One junction end does not reproduce the germline sequence, and a read error may be involved. The gene calls are TRBV11-3 and TRBJ2-6; perhaps TRBD1 as D (6 bases). Germline loops: CDR1 SGHNT, CDR2 YENEEA. The CDR3 runs to 17 residues. The CDR3 nucleotides read TGTGCCAGCGATGAGGGACAAGGGAAGTCTGGGGCCATCGTCCTGACTTTC. Translating gives CASDEGQGKSGAIVLTF.

Concerning this clonotype: One end of the junction varies from germline; a read error may be responsible. V usage is TRBV4-2 and J usage is TRBJ1-1; D ambiguous. The germline gives CDR1 LGHNA, CDR2 YNFKEQ. The CDR3 runs to 14 residues. The CDR3 here is CASSLDKTTGEAFF. CDR3 bases: TGTGCCAGTAGCCTCGACAAAACGACCGGAGAAGCTTTCTTT.